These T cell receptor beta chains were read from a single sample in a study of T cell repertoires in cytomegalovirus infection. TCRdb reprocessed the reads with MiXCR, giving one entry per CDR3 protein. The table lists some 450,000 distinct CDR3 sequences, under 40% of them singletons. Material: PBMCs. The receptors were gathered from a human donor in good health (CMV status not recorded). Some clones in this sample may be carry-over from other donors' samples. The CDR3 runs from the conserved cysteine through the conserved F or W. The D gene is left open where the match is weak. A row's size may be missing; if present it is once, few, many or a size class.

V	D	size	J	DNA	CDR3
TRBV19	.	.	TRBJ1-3	TGTGCCAGTAGTATCACAGCGGGAAACACCATATATTTT	CASSITAGNTIYF
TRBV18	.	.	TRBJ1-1	TGTGCCAGCTCACCAAAACGGGAGATAACTGAAGCTTTCTTT	CASSPKREITEAFF
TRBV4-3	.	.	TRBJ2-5	TGCGCCAGCAGCGCTTTGCACTCAAAGATTTTGGAGGTAGAGACCCAGTACTTC	CASSALHSKILEVETQYF
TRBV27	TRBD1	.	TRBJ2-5	TGTGCCAGCAGTTCACTGGGACAGGGGGAACAAGAGACACAGTACTTC	CASSSLGQGEQETQYF
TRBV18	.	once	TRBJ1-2	TGTGCCAGCTCACCATGGAGGGATACGAACTATGGCTACACCTTC	CASSPWRDTNYGYTF
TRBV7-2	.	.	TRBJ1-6	TGTGCCAGCAGCTTAGATGGGACGGAAGGTTCACCCCTCCACTTT	CASSLDGTEGSPLHF
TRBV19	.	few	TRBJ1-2	TGTGCCAGTAGTATAGATAGACAGGACGATGGCTACACCTTC	CASSIDRQDDGYTF
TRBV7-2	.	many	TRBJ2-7	TGTGCCAGCAGCTTAATTTACTCCGAGCAGTACTTC	CASSLIYSEQYF
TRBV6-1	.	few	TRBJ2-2	TGTGCCAGCAGTGACTGGCAGGGACTCACCGGGGAGCTGTTTTTT	CASSDWQGLTGELFF
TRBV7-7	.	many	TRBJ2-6	TGTGCTAGCGGCCCTACAATCTCTGGGGCCAACGTCCTGACTTTC	CASGPTISGANVLTF
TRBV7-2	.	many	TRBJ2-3	TGTGCCAGCAGCTCCCTCGATGTAGCGGTGGGCACAGATACGCAGTATTTT	CASSSLDVAVGTDTQYF
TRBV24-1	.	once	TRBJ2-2	TGTGCCACCAGTGACACCGGGGACCCGAGGACCGGGGAGCTGTTTTTT	CATSDTGDPRTGELFF
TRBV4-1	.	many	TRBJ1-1	TGCGCCAGCAGCCAAGATTATGGTGAAGCTTTCTTT	CASSQDYGEAFF
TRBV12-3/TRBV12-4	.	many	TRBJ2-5	TGTGCCAGCAGTTTCAAGGCAGCGGGAGAGACCCAGTACTTC	CASSFKAAGETQYF
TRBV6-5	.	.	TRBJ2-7	TGTGCCAGCAGTCACGGGGCGGTCTCTTCCTACGAGCAGTACTTC	CASSHGAVSSYEQYF
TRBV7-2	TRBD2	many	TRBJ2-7	TGTGCCAGCAGCTTCAGCAGCGGGACTAGTGGCGAGCAGTACTTC	CASSFSSGTSGEQYF
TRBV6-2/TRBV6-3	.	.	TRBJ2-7	TGTGCCAGCATCACGGCCCGGGAGACTCCCTACGAGCAGTACTTC	CASITARETPYEQYF
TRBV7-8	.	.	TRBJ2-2	TGTGCCAGCGGACAGCAGGTTACCGGGGAGCTGTTTTTT	CASGQQVTGELFF
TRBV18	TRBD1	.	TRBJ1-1	TGTGCCAGCTCATCGGGACAGGGAGGTGAAGCTTTCTTT	CASSSGQGGEAFF
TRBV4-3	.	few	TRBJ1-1	TGCGCCAGCAGCCAAGAGGGGGGGCCGGGAGGCCCTGAAGCTTTCTTT	CASSQEGGPGGPEAFF
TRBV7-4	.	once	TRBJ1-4	TGTGCCAGCAGCTCACAGGGTCGGAAGAGGGAAAAACTGTTTTTT	CASSSQGRKREKLFF
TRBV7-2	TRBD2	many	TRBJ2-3	TGTGCCAGCAGGTGGAGCGGGGGGGTGGATACGCAGTATTTT	CASRWSGGVDTQYF
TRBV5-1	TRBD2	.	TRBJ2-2	TGCGCCAGCAGCTTGGAGGCTAGCGGGGCTAACACCGGGGAGCTGTTTTTT	CASSLEASGANTGELFF
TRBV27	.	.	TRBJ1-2	TGTGCCAGCAGTTCTGGACAAGCGGGCTACACCTTC	CASSSGQAGYTF
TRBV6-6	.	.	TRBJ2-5	TGTGCCAGCACCTATATAAGGGGCGCGATTGGAGAGACCCAGTACTTC	CASTYIRGAIGETQYF
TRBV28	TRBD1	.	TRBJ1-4	TGTGCCATCACCTTACACCAGGGGGCTGGAGAAAAACTGTTTTTT	CAITLHQGAGEKLFF
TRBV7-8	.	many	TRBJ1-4	TGTGCCAGCAGCCTCATCCGAGCAACTAATGAAAAACTGTTTTTT	CASSLIRATNEKLFF
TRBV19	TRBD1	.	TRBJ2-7	TGTGCCAGTAGTATACAGGGACAGACCGCCTACGAGCAGTACTTC	CASSIQGQTAYEQYF
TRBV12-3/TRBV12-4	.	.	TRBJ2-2	TGTGCCAGCACCTCATTGGGGGAGCTGTTTTTT	CASTSLGELFF
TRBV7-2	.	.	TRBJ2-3	TGTGCCAGCAGCTTTGACAGCACAGATACGCAGTATTTT	CASSFDSTDTQYF
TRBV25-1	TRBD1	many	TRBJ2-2	TGTGCCAGCAGTGAACGGGACAGACGGGGCACCGGGGAGCTGTTTTTT	CASSERDRRGTGELFF
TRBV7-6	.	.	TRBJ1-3	TGTGCCAGCAGCCCCCCGTCGGGGATCTACTCTGGAAACACCATATATTTT	CASSPPSGIYSGNTIYF
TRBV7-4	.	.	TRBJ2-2	TGTGCCAGCAGCTTACGATTTGTCGTACGAGGTATTACAGCCGCGAACACCGGGGAGCTGTTTTTT	CASSLRFVVRGITAANTGELFF
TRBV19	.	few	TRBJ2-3	TGTGCCAGTAGTATGTCGGGCACAGATACGCAGTATTTT	CASSMSGTDTQYF
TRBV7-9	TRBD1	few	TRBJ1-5	TGTGCCAGCAGCTTGGATGGTACAACAGGGGGCCCAGCAAGAAGGAATCAGCCCCAGCATTTT	CASSLDGTTGGPARRNQPQHF
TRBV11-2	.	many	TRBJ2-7	TGTGCCAGCAGCTTTACTAGTAGGTACGAGCAGTACTTC	CASSFTSRYEQYF
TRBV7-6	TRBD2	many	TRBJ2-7	TGTGCCAGCAGCTTAGCCCCCCAGAGCGGGGGTTTTTACGAGCAGTACTTC	CASSLAPQSGGFYEQYF
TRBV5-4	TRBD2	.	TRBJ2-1	TGTGCCAGCAGCCCTGTAGCGGGGAGCTCCTACAATGAGCAGTTCTTC	CASSPVAGSSYNEQFF
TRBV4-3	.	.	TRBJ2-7	TGCGCCAGCAGCCAAGGTCGGGGACAAGCCTACGAGCAGTACTTC	CASSQGRGQAYEQYF
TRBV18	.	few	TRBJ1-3	TGTGCCAGCTCACCGGGCCGGACCTCTGGAAACACCATATATTTT	CASSPGRTSGNTIYF
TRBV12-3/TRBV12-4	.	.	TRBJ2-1	TGTGCCAGCAGTTTGACGGACAGAGTCAATGAGCAGTTCTTC	CASSLTDRVNEQFF
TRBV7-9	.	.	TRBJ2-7	TGTGCCAGCAGCTTAGGGGACCGCTCCTACGAGCAGTACTTC	CASSLGDRSYEQYF
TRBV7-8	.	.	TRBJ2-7	TGTGCCAGCAGCACCAGGAGATCGGGGGATTACGAGCAGTACTTC	CASSTRRSGDYEQYF